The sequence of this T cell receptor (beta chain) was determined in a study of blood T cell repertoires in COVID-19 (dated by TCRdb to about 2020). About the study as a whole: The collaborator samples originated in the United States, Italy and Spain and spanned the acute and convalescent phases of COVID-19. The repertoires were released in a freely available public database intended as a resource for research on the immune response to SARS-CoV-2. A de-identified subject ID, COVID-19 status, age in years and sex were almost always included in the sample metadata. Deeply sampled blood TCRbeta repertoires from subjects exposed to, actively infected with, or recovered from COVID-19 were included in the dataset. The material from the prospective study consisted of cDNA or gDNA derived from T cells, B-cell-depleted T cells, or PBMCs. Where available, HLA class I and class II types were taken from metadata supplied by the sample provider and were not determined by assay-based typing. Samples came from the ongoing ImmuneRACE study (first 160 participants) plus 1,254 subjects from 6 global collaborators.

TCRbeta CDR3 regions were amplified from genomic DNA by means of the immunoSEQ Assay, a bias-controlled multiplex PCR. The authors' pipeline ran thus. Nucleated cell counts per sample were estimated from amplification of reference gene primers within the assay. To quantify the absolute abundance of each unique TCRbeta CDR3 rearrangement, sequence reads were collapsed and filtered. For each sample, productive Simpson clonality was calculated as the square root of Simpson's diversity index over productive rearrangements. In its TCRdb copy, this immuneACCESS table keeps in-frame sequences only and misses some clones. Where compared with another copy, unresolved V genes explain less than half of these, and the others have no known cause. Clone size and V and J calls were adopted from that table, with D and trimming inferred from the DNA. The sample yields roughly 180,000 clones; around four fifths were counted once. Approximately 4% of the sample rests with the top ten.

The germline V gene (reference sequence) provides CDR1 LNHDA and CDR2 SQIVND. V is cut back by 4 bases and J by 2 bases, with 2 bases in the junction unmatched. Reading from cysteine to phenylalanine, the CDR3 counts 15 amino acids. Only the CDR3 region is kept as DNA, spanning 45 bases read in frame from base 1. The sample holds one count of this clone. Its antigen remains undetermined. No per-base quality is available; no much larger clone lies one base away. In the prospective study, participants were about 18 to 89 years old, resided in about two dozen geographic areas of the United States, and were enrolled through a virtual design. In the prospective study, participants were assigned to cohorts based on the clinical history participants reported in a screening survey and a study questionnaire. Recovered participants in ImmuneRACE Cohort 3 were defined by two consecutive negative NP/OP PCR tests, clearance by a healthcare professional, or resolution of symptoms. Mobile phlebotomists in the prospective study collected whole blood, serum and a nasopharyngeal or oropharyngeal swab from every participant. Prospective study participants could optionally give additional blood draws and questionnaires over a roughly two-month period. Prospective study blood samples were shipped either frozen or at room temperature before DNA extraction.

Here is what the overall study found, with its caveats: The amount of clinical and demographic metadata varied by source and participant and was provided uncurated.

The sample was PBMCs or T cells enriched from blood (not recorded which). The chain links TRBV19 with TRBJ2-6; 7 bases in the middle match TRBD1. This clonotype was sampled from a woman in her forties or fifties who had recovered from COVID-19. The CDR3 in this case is CASSTQGAGANVLTF. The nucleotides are TGTGCCAGTAGTACCCAGGGGGCTGGGGCCAACGTCCTGACTTTC. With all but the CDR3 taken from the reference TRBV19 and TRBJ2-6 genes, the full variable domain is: DGGITQSPKYLFRKEGQNVTLSCEQNLNHDAMYWYRQDPGQGLRLIYYSQIVNDFQKGDIAEGYSVSREKKESFPLTVTSAQKNPTAFYLCASSTQGAGANVLTFGAGSRLTVL.